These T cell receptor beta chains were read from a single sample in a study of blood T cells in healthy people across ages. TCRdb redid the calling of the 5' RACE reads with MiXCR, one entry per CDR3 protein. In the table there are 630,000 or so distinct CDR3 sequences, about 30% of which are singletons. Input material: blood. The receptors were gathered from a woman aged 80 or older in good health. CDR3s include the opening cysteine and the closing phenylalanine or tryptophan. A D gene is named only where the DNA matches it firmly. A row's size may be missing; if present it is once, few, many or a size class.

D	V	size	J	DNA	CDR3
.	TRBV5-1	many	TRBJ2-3	TGCGCCAGCAGCAAGCCAGGAACCACAGATACGCAGTATTTT	CASSKPGTTDTQYF
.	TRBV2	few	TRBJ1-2	TGTGCCAGCAGTGACAGAAACTATGGCTACACCTTC	CASSDRNYGYTF
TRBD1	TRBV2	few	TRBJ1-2	TGTGCCAGCAGTCCTTTACAGGGGGTCGGATATGGCTACACCTTC	CASSPLQGVGYGYTF
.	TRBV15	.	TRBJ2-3	TGTGCCACCGATAAAGGAGTAGGGCGTGCAGATACGCAGTATTTT	CATDKGVGRADTQYF
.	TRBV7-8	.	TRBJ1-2	TGTGCCAGCTGCGTTGGACGGATCTATGGCTACACCTTC	CASCVGRIYGYTF
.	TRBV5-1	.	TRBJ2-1	TGCGCCAGCAGCTTGGAGGGAGGACCCAATGGGCAGTTCTTC	CASSLEGGPNGQFF
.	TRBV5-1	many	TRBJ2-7	TGCGCCAGCAGCGTGACCGGGACGGGCTCCTACGAGCAGTACTTC	CASSVTGTGSYEQYF
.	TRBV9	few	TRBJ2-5	TGTGCCAGCAGCGTAGGATCTAGGAAAGAAGAGACCCAGTACTTC	CASSVGSRKEETQYF
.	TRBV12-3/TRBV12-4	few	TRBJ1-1	TGTGCCAGCAGTCGTCAGGGTGGAGGCGGCACTGAAGCTTTCTTT	CASSRQGGGGTEAFF
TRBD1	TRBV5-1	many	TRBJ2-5	TGCGCCAGCAGGACAAGACAGGGGACACAAGAGACCCAGTACTTC	CASRTRQGTQETQYF
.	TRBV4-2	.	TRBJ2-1	TGTGCCAGCAGCCGAACGGGCAGGATGGATGAGCAGTTCTTC	CASSRTGRMDEQFF
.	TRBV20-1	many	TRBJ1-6	TGCAGTGCTAGTGAAAGGACCATCTATAATTCACCCCTCCACTTT	CSASERTIYNSPLHF
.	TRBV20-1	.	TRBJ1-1	TGCAGTGCTAGAGATCCGGCGCGGCCGAACACTGAAGCTTTCTTT	CSARDPARPNTEAFF
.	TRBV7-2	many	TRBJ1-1	TGTGCCAGCAGCTTAGTTGGGGGCGCGGACACTGAAGCTTTCTTT	CASSLVGGADTEAFF
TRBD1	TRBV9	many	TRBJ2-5	TGTGCCAGCAGCGTAGGGGAGGGACAGGGACAAGAGACCCAGTACTTC	CASSVGEGQGQETQYF
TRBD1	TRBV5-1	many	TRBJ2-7	TGCGCCAGCAGCTTGACTCCGGGACAGGGGTTCTACGAGCAGTACTTC	CASSLTPGQGFYEQYF
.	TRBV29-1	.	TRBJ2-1	TGCAGCGTTGGCGTCAGTTCCTACAATGAGCAGTTCTTC	CSVGVSSYNEQFF
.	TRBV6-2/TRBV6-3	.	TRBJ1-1	TGTGCCAGCAGTACCCTAAAGAACACTGAAGCTTTCTTT	CASSTLKNTEAFF
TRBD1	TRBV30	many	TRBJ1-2	TGTGCCTCAGCCCAAACACAGGGGACCTACACCTTC	CASAQTQGTYTF
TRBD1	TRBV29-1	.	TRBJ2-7	TGCAGCGTCCACCCCGGGACAGGGAGTATGTACGAGCAGTACTTC	CSVHPGTGSMYEQYF
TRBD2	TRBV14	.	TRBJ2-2	TGTGCCAGCAGCGTTCGGAGCGGGGGGATCGGGGAGCTGTTTTTT	CASSVRSGGIGELFF
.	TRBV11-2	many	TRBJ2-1	TGTGCCAGCAGCTTAGGGGGTTGGGAGCAGTTCTTC	CASSLGGWEQFF
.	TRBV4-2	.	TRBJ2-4	TGTGCCAGCAGCCAAGGCGAAGACAACGGGAACATTCAGTACTTC	CASSQGEDNGNIQYF
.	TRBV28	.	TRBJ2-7	TGTGCCAGCAGTCCAATGATCGGAGACTACGAGCAGTACTTC	CASSPMIGDYEQYF
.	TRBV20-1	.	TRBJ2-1	TGCAGTGCTAGGGACGTGGGTGAGCAGTTCTTC	CSARDVGEQFF
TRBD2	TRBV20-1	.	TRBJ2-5	TGCAGTGCGCGGACTAGCGGGAGGGCAATACAAGAGACCCAGTACTTC	CSARTSGRAIQETQYF
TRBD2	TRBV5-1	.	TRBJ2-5	TGCGCCAGCAGCTTGGCGCGGCAGGGAGGGGAGACCCAGTACTTC	CASSLARQGGETQYF
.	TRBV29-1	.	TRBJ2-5	TGCAGCGTTCAAACCGGGTCCCGAGAGACCCAGTACTTC	CSVQTGSRETQYF
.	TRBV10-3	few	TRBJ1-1	TGTGCCATCAGGGGGACGGTAGGTGAAGCTTTCTTT	CAIRGTVGEAFF
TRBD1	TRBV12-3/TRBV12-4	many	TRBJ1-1	TGTGCCAGCAGACCGGGACAGGGGAACACTGAAGCTTTCTTT	CASRPGQGNTEAFF
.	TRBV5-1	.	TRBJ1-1	TGCGCCAGCAGCTTGTTAGGGGGATTAACTGAAGCTTTCTTT	CASSLLGGLTEAFF
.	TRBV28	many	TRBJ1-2	TGTGCCAGCAGTTTTGGGGGTAACAACTATGGCTACACCTTC	CASSFGGNNYGYTF
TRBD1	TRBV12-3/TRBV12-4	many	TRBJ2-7	TGTGCCAGCACCCTGGGACAGTCAAGCTCCTACGAGCAGTACTTC	CASTLGQSSSYEQYF
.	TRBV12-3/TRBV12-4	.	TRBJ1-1	TGTGCCAGCAGTTTTCGACCCCAACAGGTCGGGTCTTTCTTT	CASSFRPQQVGSFF
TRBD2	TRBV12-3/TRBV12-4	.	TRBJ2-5	TGTGCCAGCAGTGCTATAGCGGGGAGAGGAGAGGCCCAATACTTC	CASSAIAGRGEAQYF
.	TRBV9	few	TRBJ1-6	TGTGCCAGCAGCGTAGCGGGGTCAAGGGCACCCCTCCACTTT	CASSVAGSRAPLHF
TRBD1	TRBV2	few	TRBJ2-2	TGTGCCAGCAGCGACAGGGGTAGCACCGGGGAGCTGTTTTTT	CASSDRGSTGELFF
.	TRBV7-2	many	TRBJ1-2	TGTGCCAGCAGCTTAGATCCGGCAGGGTCAGAATATGGCTACACCTTC	CASSLDPAGSEYGYTF
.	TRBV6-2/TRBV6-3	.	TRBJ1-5	TGTGCCAGCAGGGACAGTCGCAATCAGCCCCAGCATTTT	CASRDSRNQPQHF
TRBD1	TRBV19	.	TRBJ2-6	TGTGCCAGTAGTCCCGGGACAGTCGCTGGGGCCAACGTCCTGACTTTC	CASSPGTVAGANVLTF
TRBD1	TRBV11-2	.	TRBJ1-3	TGTGCCAGCAGCTTAGGGGACAGGCCAAGGGACACCATATATTTT	CASSLGDRPRDTIYF
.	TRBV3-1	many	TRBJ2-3	TGTGCCAGCAGCCAAGGTCCGGTCGCAGATACGCAGTATTTT	CASSQGPVADTQYF
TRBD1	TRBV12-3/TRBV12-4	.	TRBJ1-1	TGTGCCAGCAGTAAAACAGGGGGCGCGGAAGCTTTCTTT	CASSKTGGAEAFF
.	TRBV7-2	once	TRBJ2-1	TGTGCCAGCAGCCTAACTCCGGCAGCACGTTCCTACAATGAGCAGTTCTTC	CASSLTPAARSYNEQFF
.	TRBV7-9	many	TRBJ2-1	TGTGCCAGCAGCTTAGCGGAGGGAGATCCAGGAGGCGATGAGCAGTTCTTC	CASSLAEGDPGGDEQFF
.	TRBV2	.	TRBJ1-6	TGTGCCAGCAGTGTCGACAGGAGCAGGCCCCCCCACTTT	CASSVDRSRPPHF
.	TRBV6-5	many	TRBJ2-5	TGTGCCAGCAGCCTAGCGCTCGTCCAAGAGACCCAGTACTTC	CASSLALVQETQYF
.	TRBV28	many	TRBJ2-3	TGTGCCAGCAGTGAGCCGGGACTCCTGGAGTCGGATACGCAGTATTTT	CASSEPGLLESDTQYF
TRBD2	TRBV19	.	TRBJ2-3	TGTGCCAGTAGTAGAAAAGGGGGTAGCGGGGGGATCACAGATACGCAGTATTTT	CASSRKGGSGGITDTQYF
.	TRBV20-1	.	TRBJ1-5	TGCAGTGCTAGAGAGCCAGGGGCGGGTCAGCCCCAGCATTTT	CSAREPGAGQPQHF
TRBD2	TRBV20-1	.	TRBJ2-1	TGCAGTGCTAGTCTGGCTAGCGGACCCTACAATGAGCAGTTCTTC	CSASLASGPYNEQFF
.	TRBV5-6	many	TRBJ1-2	TGTGCCAGCAGCTTGACGTCCCTTCGCTATGGCTACACCTTC	CASSLTSLRYGYTF